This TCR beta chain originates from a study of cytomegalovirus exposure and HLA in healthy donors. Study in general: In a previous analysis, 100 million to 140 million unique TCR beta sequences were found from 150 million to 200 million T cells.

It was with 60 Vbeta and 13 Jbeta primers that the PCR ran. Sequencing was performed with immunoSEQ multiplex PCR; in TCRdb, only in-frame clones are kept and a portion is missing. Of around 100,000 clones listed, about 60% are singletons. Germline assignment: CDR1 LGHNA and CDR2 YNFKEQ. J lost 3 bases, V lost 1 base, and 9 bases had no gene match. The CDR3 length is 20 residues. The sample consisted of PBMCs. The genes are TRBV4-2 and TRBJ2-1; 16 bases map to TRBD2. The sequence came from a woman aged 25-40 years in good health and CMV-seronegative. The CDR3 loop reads CASSQATGLAGGPDYNEQFF. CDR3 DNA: TGTGCCAGCAGCCAAGCTACGGGACTAGCGGGAGGGCCGGACTACAATGAGCAGTTCTTC.